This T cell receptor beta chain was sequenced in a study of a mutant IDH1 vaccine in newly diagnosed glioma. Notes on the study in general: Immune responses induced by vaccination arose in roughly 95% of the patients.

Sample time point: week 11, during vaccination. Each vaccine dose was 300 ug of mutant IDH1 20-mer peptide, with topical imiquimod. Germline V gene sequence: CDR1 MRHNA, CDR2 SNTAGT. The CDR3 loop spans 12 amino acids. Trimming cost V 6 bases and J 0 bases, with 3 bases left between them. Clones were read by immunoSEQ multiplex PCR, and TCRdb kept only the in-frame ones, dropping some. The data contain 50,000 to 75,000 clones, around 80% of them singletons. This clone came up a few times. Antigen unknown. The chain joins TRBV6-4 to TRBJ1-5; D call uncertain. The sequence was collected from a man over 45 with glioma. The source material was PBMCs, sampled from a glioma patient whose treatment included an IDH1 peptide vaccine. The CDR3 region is CASRDSNQPQHF. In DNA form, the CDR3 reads TGTGCCAGCAGGGATAGCAATCAGCCCCAGCATTTT.